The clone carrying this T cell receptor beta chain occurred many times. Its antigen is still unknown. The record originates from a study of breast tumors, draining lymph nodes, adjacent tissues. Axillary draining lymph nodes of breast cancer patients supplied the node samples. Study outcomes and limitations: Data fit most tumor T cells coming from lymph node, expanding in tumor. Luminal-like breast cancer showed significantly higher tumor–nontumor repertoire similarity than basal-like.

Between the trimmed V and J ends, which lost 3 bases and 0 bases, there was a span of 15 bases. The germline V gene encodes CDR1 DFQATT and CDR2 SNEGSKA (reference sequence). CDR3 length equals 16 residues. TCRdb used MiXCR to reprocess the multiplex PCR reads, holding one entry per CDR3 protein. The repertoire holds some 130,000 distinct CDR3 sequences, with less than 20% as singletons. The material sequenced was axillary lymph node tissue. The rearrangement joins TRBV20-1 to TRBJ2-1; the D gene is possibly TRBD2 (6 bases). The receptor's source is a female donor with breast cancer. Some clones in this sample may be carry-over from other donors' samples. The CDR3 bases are TGCAGTGCTAGCGGGGGTCAAGGGAGCTCCTACAATGAGCAGTTCTTC. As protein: CSASGGQGSSYNEQFF.